Presented here are 20 T cell receptor beta chains from one specimen sequenced in a study of blood T cells in healthy people across ages (dated by TCRdb to between 2014 and 2017). Libraries came from 5' RACE. TCRdb lists the instrument as Illumina HiSeq 2500. A second about 7 to 11 cycle PCR used a sample-barcoded 5' primer and a J-beta primer mix. TCRdb passed the public sequencing reads through fastp at Q25 and MiXCR, retaining productive beta sequences. Each CDR3 protein gets just one entry, which takes the most common genes and DNA from the rows behind it. This sample gives some 710,000 distinct CDR3 sequences in total; about half of them show up just once. The ten largest make up 15% to 20% of the sample. Sequencing was carried out using blood. These receptors all come from a man older than 75 in good health.

To note about this clonotype: This may come from a read error, since a much larger clone is one base off. The chain recombines TRBV7-3 with TRBJ2-3; 11 bases line up with TRBD2. There are 17 residues in the CDR3. V was pared by 1 base and J by 3 bases, with 6 bases of the junction left unmatched. CDR1 and CDR2 from the germline V gene are SGHTA and FQGTGA. CDR3 nucleotides: TGTGCCAGCAGCTTAAACTCCGGGACTAGCGGTACAGATACGCAGTATTTT. Translating it yields CASSLNSGTSGTDTQYF.

The chain has TRBV20-1 and TRBJ2-6, with D unclear. Germline CDR1 is DFQATT and CDR2 is SNEGSKA (reference sequence). Trimming removed 2 bases at V and 0 bases at J, with 5 bases between. This CDR3 contains 14 residues. CDR3 amino acids: CSARRSSGANVLTF. DNA for the CDR3: TGCAGTGCTAGAAGGAGCTCTGGGGCCAACGTCCTGACTTTC.

The chain employs TRBV6-1 and TRBJ1-5; unclear D gene. The CDR3 loop spans 15 amino acids. Trimming cost V 1 base and J 0 bases, with 7 bases left between them. Germline CDR1 is MNHNS and CDR2 is SASEGT. CDR3 sequence: CASSEGPTSNQPQHF. As DNA, the CDR3 is TGTGCCAGCAGTGAAGGGCCGACTAGCAATCAGCCCCAGCATTTT.

The V gene is TRBV15, the J gene TRBJ2-5, with unresolved D. Trimming left V 0 bases short and J 4 bases short, with 15 bases between. Germline CDR1 is LNHNV and CDR2 is YYDKDF (reference sequence). CDR3 length: 16 residues. For the CDR3, the DNA is TGTGCCACCAGCAGAGATTCGCTGACCGCCACAGAGACCCAGTACTTC. It codes for CATSRDSLTATETQYF.

This clonotype was seen only a few times. The CDR3 is CATSESGTEHEQYF. Here the CDR3 DNA reads TGTGCCACCAGTGAATCCGGGACAGAACACGAGCAGTACTTC. This rearrangement joins TRBV24-1 to TRBJ2-5; 7 nucleotides align to TRBD1. The end of the DNA is better explained by TRBJ2-7, so the J call may be wrong. This CDR3 contains 14 residues. Germline V CDR1 and CDR2: KGHDR, SFDVKD.

This chain connects TRBV2 to TRBJ1-5; 11 nucleotides line up with TRBD1. Germline loops: CDR1 SNHLY, CDR2 FYNNEI. V lost 5 bases and J lost 5; bases outside the gene matches: 2. The CDR3 extends over 14 amino acids. CDR3 amino acids: CASSWTGGDQPQHF. The CDR3 bases are TGTGCCAGCAGTTGGACAGGGGGCGATCAGCCCCAGCATTTT.

This rearrangement joins TRBV5-1 to TRBJ2-1; D uncertain. Germline CDR1 and CDR2: SGHRS and YFSETQ. CDR3 length equals 15 residues. The germline V and J ends were trimmed by 0 bases and 0 bases, with 7 bases remaining between them. The CDR3, as DNA: TGCGCCAGCAGCTTGGTCCGGAGCTCCTACAATGAGCAGTTCTTC. As protein: CASSLVRSSYNEQFF.

On this clonotype: The junction differs from germline at one of its ends, possibly a read error. The CDR3 sequence is CASSLEGADNSPLHF. In DNA form, the CDR3 reads TGCGCCAGCAGTTTGGAGGGGGCCGATAATTCACCCCTCCACTTT. The rearrangement links TRBV5-1 to TRBJ1-6; 7 bases fit TRBD1. The CDR3 spans 15 residues. Per the germline V gene, CDR1 is SGHRS and CDR2 is YFSETQ.

With regard to this clonotype: Compared with germline, one end of the junction differs, possibly owing to a read error. The V call is TRBV28, the J call TRBJ2-1, with 10 bases aligning to TRBD1. The CDR3 consists of 16 residues. Germline CDR1 reads MDHEN; CDR2 reads SYDVKM. CDR3 region: CASSPRTGGPYNERFF. CDR3 nucleotide sequence: TGTGCCAGCAGTCCGAGGACAGGGGGGCCCTACAATGAGCGGTTCTTC.

On this clonotype itself: Just one base apart from a much larger clone, this may be a read error. V and J are TRBV6-2 or TRBV6-3 and TRBJ1-5; D unresolved. Germline CDR1 and CDR2: MNHEY and SVGEGT. Trimming took off 5 bases at V and 9 bases at J, with 11 bases between the two ends. There are 12 residues in the CDR3. DNA for the CDR3: TGTGCCAGCAGTACAGTTGGACCGCCCCAGCATTTT. It encodes CASSTVGPPQHF.

The rearrangement uses TRBV7-7 and TRBJ2-5; the D gene is possibly TRBD1 (6 bases). The length of the CDR3 is 13 residues. Germline CDR1 SSHAT, CDR2 FNYEAQ (reference sequence). V was cut by 3 bases and J by 5 bases, with 10 bases left in between. The CDR3 bases are TGTGCCAGCAGCTTGGACAGTCTGGAGACCCAGTACTTC. The encoded protein is CASSLDSLETQYF.

The rearrangement links TRBV5-5 to TRBJ2-1; 13 bases agree with TRBD2. This CDR3 has 17 amino acids. V lost 4 bases to trimming and J lost 8 bases; unmatched junction nucleotides: 12. Germline V gene data show CDR1 as SGHKS and CDR2 as YYEKEE (reference sequence). The CDR3 DNA reads TGTGCCAGCAGCCCTATGGGACTAGCGGGAAATACGGATGAGCAGTTCTTC. Protein: CASSPMGLAGNTDEQFF.

About this clonotype itself: A much larger clone differs from this one at a single base, so this may be a read error. This sequence joins TRBV11-2 and TRBJ2-5; D assignment may be TRBD1 or TRBD2 (5 bases each). The CDR3 sequence is 14 residues long. In germline, CDR1 is SGHAT, CDR2 FQNNGV. Trimming pared 6 bases from V and 7 bases from J, leaving 18 bases between. The CDR3 DNA reads TGTGCCAGCAGTCGGGACCACGTCGTGGTGACCCAGTACTTC. As protein: CASSRDHVVVTQYF.

The V and J genes are TRBV21-1 and TRBJ2-1; the table's D call of TRBD2 was not tested on the DNA. TRBV21-1 counts as a pseudogene. The CDR3 is 16 amino acids. CDR3 protein: CASGKGASGSYNEQFF. As DNA, the CDR3 is TGTGCCAGCGGAAAAGGTGCTAGCGGGAGCTACAATGAGCAGTTCTTC.

About this clonotype itself: The junction and the germline gene differ at one end; a read error may be behind it. The gene calls are TRBV12-3 or TRBV12-4 and TRBJ2-3; D uncertain. CDR3 length equals 11 residues. CDR3 sequence: CTRSLTDAQYF. The CDR3, as DNA: TGTACCAGAAGTTTAACAGATGCGCAGTATTTT.

The chain uses TRBV4-1 and TRBJ2-7; D not resolved. The CDR3 loop spans 14 amino acids. Per germline, CDR1 MGHRA and CDR2 YSYEKL. Trimming removed 4 bases from V and 3 bases from J, with 13 bases in between. The CDR3: CASSPQLADYEQYF. CDR3 nucleotide sequence: TGCGCCAGCAGCCCCCAATTAGCAGACTACGAGCAGTACTTC.

To note about this clonotype: Since a much larger clone is just one base distant, this may be a read error. V and J are TRBV20-1 and TRBJ2-7; 11 bases align to TRBD2. Per germline, CDR1 DFQATT and CDR2 SNEGSKA (reference sequence). The CDR3 loop spans 15 amino acids. Unmatched junction bases numbered 14, after V lost 6 bases and J lost 7 bases. CDR3 protein: CSAGPLAGGYNEQYF. CDR3 sequence (DNA): TGCAGTGCGGGCCCTCTAGCGGGAGGCTACAATGAGCAGTACTTC.

There are a few counts of this clonotype. The chain uses TRBV18 and TRBJ2-7, with TRBD2 matching 11 bases. The CDR3 length is 14 residues. The V gene end was trimmed by 6 bases and the J gene end by 5 bases; junction bases not matched to a gene: 6. The germline V gene has CDR1 KGHSH and CDR2 LQKENI. The CDR3 here is CASSQTSGIDEQYF. The CDR3 nucleotides read TGTGCCAGCTCCCAGACTAGCGGGATCGACGAGCAGTACTTC.

The chain couples TRBV6-4 to TRBJ1-5, with D uncertain. The V gene's germline CDR1 is MRHNA and CDR2 SNTAGT. The CDR3 runs to 14 residues. Trimming left V 4 bases short and J 0 bases short, with 7 bases between. CDR3 region: CASSAEYSNQPQHF. The CDR3 DNA follows: TGTGCCAGCAGTGCCGAGTATAGCAATCAGCCCCAGCATTTT.

This clonotype was observed once. A read error may account for a junction end that differs from germline. The rearrangement uses TRBV5-4 and TRBJ1-2, with TRBD1 matching over 9 bases. The CDR3 runs to 16 residues. The germline V gene encodes CDR1 SGHNT and CDR2 YYREEE (reference sequence). CDR3 in amino acids: CASSLETGGTDYGYTF. The DNA for the CDR3 is TGTGCCAGCAGCTTGGAGACAGGGGGAACGGACTACGGCTACACCTTC.